This note documents a single TCR beta chain sequence. The antigen remains unidentified. As it was prepared, the TCRbeta library received unique molecular identifiers. TCRdb reprocessed the PCR reads with MiXCR, giving one entry per CDR3 protein. The profile shows approximately 650,000 distinct CDR3 sequences, around 14% of them singletons. The record originates from a study of T-cell reconstitution after alpha-beta-depleted transplantation in children. Broader study findings: High day-60 TCRbeta diversity in some patients came from surviving recipient T cells and thymic progenitors. There were reportedly several hundred expanded graft clones from which alpha-beta T cells came about two months after transplant. Newly made T cells mostly supplied T-cell counts and diversity one year after transplant.

Trimming removed 3 bases at V and 2 bases at J, with 16 bases between. There are 16 residues in the CDR3. Germline CDR1 is SGHRS and CDR2 is YFSETQ. The V gene is TRBV5-1, the J gene TRBJ2-3, with D perhaps TRBD1 (6 bases). The origin of this receptor is a girl aged 2-10 years with congenital amegakaryocytic thrombocytopenia, due to receive a stem cell transplant. This specimen was PBMCs, taken before TCRalphabeta/CD19-depleted stem cell transplant. The CDR3: CASSSDRTYPTDTQYF. The CDR3 nucleotides read TGCGCCAGCAGCTCCGACAGGACTTACCCCACAGATACGCAGTATTTT.